These 26 T cell receptor beta chains were all obtained from the same sample, sequenced in a study of blood T cell repertoires in COVID-19. Libraries were prepared by immunoSEQ multiplex PCR; TCRdb keeps only in-frame clonotypes and omits some of them. The sample records roughly 250,000 clones, 75% to 90% being singletons. The material sequenced was PBMCs or T cells enriched from blood (not recorded which). The receptors originated from a middle-aged woman with acute COVID-19.

The chain joins TRBV5-4 to TRBJ2-7; TRBD2 matches at 11 bases. The CDR3 loop spans 15 amino acids. V lost 4 bases and J lost 3; bases outside the gene matches: 6. CDR1 is SGHNT and CDR2 is YYREEE in the germline V gene (reference sequence). CDR3 residues: CASSRVAGGIYEQYF. The CDR3 nucleotides read TGTGCCAGCAGCCGTGTAGCGGGAGGGATCTACGAGCAGTACTTC.

Of note for this clone: At one boundary the junction diverges from the germline segment, which might be a read error. The chain couples TRBV5-8 to TRBJ2-7, with TRBD1 matching 7 bases. CDR3 length: 12 amino acids. Germline-derived CDR1 and CDR2 are SGHTS and YDEGEE. The CDR3 region has the DNA TGTGCCAGCAGCACGTCCACAGGGGTTCGGGACTTC. Its protein product is CASSTSTGVRDF.

The chain uses TRBV13 and TRBJ1-3, with TRBD1 matching 10 bases. The V gene end was trimmed by 5 bases and the J gene end by 0 bases; junction bases not matched to a gene: 7. The CDR3 is 17 residues long. CDR1 is PRHDT, CDR2 FYEKMQ, per germline (reference sequence). In DNA, the CDR3 is TGTGCCAGCAGCCTCGGACAGGGGGGAACCTCTGGAAACACCATATATTTT. Protein product: CASSLGQGGTSGNTIYF.

This chain links TRBV29-1 with TRBJ1-1; 8 bases match TRBD1. Germline values: CDR1 SQVTM, CDR2 ANQGSEA. This CDR3 spans 13 amino acids. The J segment lost 5 bases and the V segment lost 6 bases, leaving 8 bases of the junction unmatched. The CDR3 protein is CSVHRTGLTEAFF. The CDR3 nucleotides are TGCAGCGTCCATCGGACAGGGTTGACTGAAGCTTTCTTT.

This chain links TRBV10-2 with TRBJ1-3, with TRBD1 matching over 8 bases. Germline V gene data show CDR1 as WSHSY and CDR2 as SAAADI. With V trimmed by 0 bases and J by 2 bases, 12 bases remained unmatched. CDR3 length equals 19 residues. CDR3 amino acids: CASSESQTYRQGPGNTIYF. CDR3 DNA: TGCGCCAGCAGTGAGTCGCAAACCTACCGACAGGGGCCTGGAAACACCATATATTTT.

J is TRBJ1-5 and V is TRBV12-3 or TRBV12-4, with 10 bases that match TRBD1. V lost 5 bases to trimming and J lost 8 bases; unmatched junction nucleotides: 3. The CDR3 covers 13 residues. The DNA of the CDR3 is TGTGCCAGCAGTCGGGACAGGGGTGAGCCCCAGCATTTT. This translates into CASSRDRGEPQHF.

J is TRBJ1-5 and V is TRBV12-5; 7 bases are shared with TRBD1. The CDR3 is made up of 14 amino acids. Germline CDR1 is LGHNT and CDR2 is FRNRAP. J was trimmed by 3 bases and V by 5 bases; bases with no gene match: 4. CDR3 protein: CASGHGTDNQPQHF. The CDR3 DNA is TGTGCTAGTGGTCATGGGACAGACAATCAGCCCCAGCATTTT.

J is TRBJ2-1 and V is TRBV19; 9 nucleotides line up with TRBD2. The V and J ends lost 7 bases and 8 bases, in that order; junction bases with no gene match: 9. Germline values: CDR1 LNHDA, CDR2 SQIVND (reference sequence). The CDR3 spans 14 residues. CDR3 in DNA: TGTGCCAGTAAAAGGGCGGGAGGGTTGGATGAGCAGTTCTTC. It translates to CASKRAGGLDEQFF.

The rearrangement joins TRBV10-3 to TRBJ1-1; tentatively, D is TRBD1 (6 bases). From germline, CDR1 is ENHRY and CDR2 SYGVKD. Trimming left V 3 bases short and J 1 base short, with 12 bases between. CDR3 length: 15 amino acids. The CDR3 is CAISDSGTRNTEAFF. DNA for the CDR3: TGTGCCATCAGTGACTCCGGGACAAGGAACACTGAAGCTTTCTTT.

The genes are TRBV5-6 and TRBJ2-3; TRBD1 is a possible D gene (5 bases). The CDR3 is made up of 14 amino acids. CDR1 and CDR2 from the germline V gene are SGHDT and YYEEEE. V lost 0 bases and J lost 1, with 6 bases in between. The chain's CDR3 is CASSLVGRTDTQYF. In nucleotides, the CDR3 is TGTGCCAGCAGCTTGGTGGGGCGCACAGATACGCAGTATTTT.

This chain links TRBV5-6 with TRBJ1-6; no firm D call. This CDR3 spans 14 amino acids. Trimming pared 3 bases from V and 6 bases from J, leaving 10 bases between. Germline assignment: CDR1 SGHDT and CDR2 YYEEEE. As DNA, the CDR3 is TGTGCCAGCAGCTGGAGACCGGGTAATTCACCCCTCCACTTT. Encoded protein: CASSWRPGNSPLHF.

The J gene is TRBJ2-3, the V gene TRBV4-1; D is perhaps TRBD2 (5 bases). This CDR3 has 18 residues. Trimming removed 0 bases at V and 2 bases at J, with 18 bases between. CDR1 and CDR2 from the germline V gene are MGHRA and YSYEKL. The CDR3, as DNA: TGCGCCAGCAGCCAAGATAGGTTGGCGGGCCGTCACACAGATACGCAGTATTTT. This encodes CASSQDRLAGRHTDTQYF.

This rearrangement joins TRBV7-9 to TRBJ1-4; perhaps TRBD1 as D (5 bases). The CDR3 covers 14 residues. The ends were cut back, 4 bases at V and 8 bases at J, with 14 bases in the middle. The germline V gene has CDR1 SEHNR and CDR2 FQNEAQ (reference sequence). The CDR3 region has the DNA TGTGCCAGCAGCTCCCGCGGGGGAAGCGAAAAACTGTTTTTT. Protein sequence: CASSSRGGSEKLFF. Filled out from reference TRBV7-9 and TRBJ1-4, the complete variable domain reads DTGVSQNPRHKITKRGQNVTFRCDPISEHNRLYWYRQTLGQGPEFLTYFQNEAQLEKSRLLSDRFSAERPKGSFSTLEIQRTEQGDSAMYLCASSSRGGSEKLFFGSGTQLSVL.

This clone was counted a few times. The chain links TRBV23-1 to TRBJ1-5; TRBD1 might be the D (5 bases). TRBV23-1 is an ORF for which the function is uncertain. The length of the CDR3 is 16 residues. V dropped 4 bases and J dropped 6 bases, with 19 bases sitting between them. CDR3 bases: TGCGCCAGCAGTCGCACCCGGGGGGGTTCTGGTCAGCCCCAGCATTTT. This gives the protein CASSRTRGGSGQPQHF.

The genes are TRBV27 and TRBJ2-7; 10 nucleotides align to TRBD1. Trimming took 7 bases from V and 3 from J; bases not matched to a gene: 6. CDR1 and CDR2 (germline): MNHEY, SMNVEV (reference sequence). The CDR3 loop spans 14 amino acids. The CDR3 here is CASTPDRGDYEQYF. The CDR3 DNA reads as TGTGCCAGCACCCCGGACAGGGGGGACTACGAGCAGTACTTC.

V is TRBV14 and J is TRBJ2-7, with 10 bases aligning to TRBD1. The germline V gene encodes CDR1 SGHDN and CDR2 FVKESK. The length of the CDR3 is 14 residues. Trimming took 5 bases from V and 0 from J; bases not matched to a gene: 1. The CDR3 DNA sequence: TGTGCCAGCAGCGACAGGGGGCTCTCCTACGAGCAGTACTTC. Protein product: CASSDRGLSYEQYF.

The chain is built from TRBV5-1 and TRBJ1-2; 10 positions agree with TRBD1. The CDR3 is made up of 16 amino acids. V gave up 6 bases and J gave up 2 bases; unmatched junction bases: 10. Germline V gene data show CDR1 as SGHRS and CDR2 as YFSETQ. The CDR3 coding sequence is TGCGCCAGCAACCCCGGGACAGGGGATGGGAACTATGGCTACACCTTC. Amino acids: CASNPGTGDGNYGYTF.

The chain combines TRBV4-2 with TRBJ2-1, with unresolved D. The CDR3 contains 16 residues. V was shortened by 0 bases and J by 5 bases, with 14 bases between the two germline ends. Germline CDR1 LGHNA, CDR2 YNFKEQ. In nucleotides, the CDR3 is TGTGCCAGCAGCCAAGATCAACTAAACTTTGACAATGAGCAGTTCTTC. This codes for CASSQDQLNFDNEQFF.

The chain recombines TRBV2 with TRBJ2-7, with 9 bases matching TRBD2. V lost 9 bases, J lost 2 bases, and 8 bases stayed unmatched. This CDR3 comprises 14 residues. Germline V CDR1 and CDR2: SNHLY, FYNNEI. CDR3 nucleotides: TGTGCCAGTCTTAGCGGGAGAGATCCCTACGAGCAGTACTTC. Protein product: CASLSGRDPYEQYF. The full variable domain, with the rest looked up from reference TRBV2 and TRBJ2-7, is EPEVTQTPSHQVTQMGQEVILRCVPISNHLYFYWYRQILGQKVEFLVSFYNNEISEKSEIFDDQFSVERPDGSNFTLKIRSTKLEDSAMYFCASLSGRDPYEQYFGPGTRLTVT.

The rearrangement joins TRBV9 to TRBJ2-3, with D maybe TRBD2 (5 bases). CDR1 is SGDLS, CDR2 YYNGEE, per germline. CDR3 length: 15 amino acids. V lost 0 bases to trimming and J lost 3 bases, with 11 bases between them. The CDR3 coding sequence is TGTGCCAGCAGCGTAGGGGCGGGCGAGACAGATACGCAGTATTTT. It codes for CASSVGAGETDTQYF.

The J gene is TRBJ1-1, the V gene TRBV18, with TRBD1 identical over 8 bases. V dropped 2 bases and J dropped 3; count of bases not matched to a gene: 14. The CDR3 totals 18 residues. The germline V gene has CDR1 KGHSH and CDR2 LQKENI. The CDR3 DNA reads TGTGCCAGCTCACCAAGTGGGCAGGGGGCATCTGGGGACACTGAAGCTTTCTTT. Translation: CASSPSGQGASGDTEAFF.

The chain carries TRBV6-4 and TRBJ1-5, with D perhaps TRBD1 (6 bases). V dropped 6 bases and J dropped 4 bases, with 7 bases sitting between them. The CDR3 totals 12 residues. Looked up from germline, CDR1 is MRHNA and CDR2 is SNTAGT. For the CDR3, the DNA is TGTGCCAGCAGGAGGGGGAATCAGCCCCAGCATTTT. Encoded protein: CASRRGNQPQHF.

The CDR3 loop is CASSLSGRGSTDTQYF. CDR3 DNA: TGTGCCAGCAGTCTATCGGGGAGAGGGAGCACAGATACGCAGTATTTT. The chain has TRBV25-1 and TRBJ2-3; D is perhaps TRBD2 (5 bases). Germline V gene lookup returns CDR1 MGHDK and CDR2 SYGVNS. V shed 5 bases and J shed 0 bases, with 15 bases lying between them. The CDR3 spans 16 residues.

The V and J genes are TRBV12-2 and TRBJ2-7; TRBD1 is taken as the D call from the table, unchecked against the DNA. TRBV12-2 counts as a pseudogene. The CDR3 consists of 17 residues. DNA of the CDR3: TGTGCAAGTCGCTTAGCACCCCCAAGGGGGAGAGAAGACGAGCAGTACTTC. This translates into CASRLAPPRGREDEQYF.

This clone was seen only once. The genes are TRBV5-5 and TRBJ2-1, with 9 positions matching TRBD2. CDR1 and CDR2 from the germline V gene are SGHKS and YYEKEE (reference sequence). The CDR3 totals 15 residues. Trimming removed 4 bases from V and 9 bases from J; junction bases left unmatched: 11. CDR3 bases: TGTGCCAGCAGCCCGCCCTTAGCGGGAGTAGGTGAGCAGTTCTTC. This codes for CASSPPLAGVGEQFF.

The chain combines TRBV19 with TRBJ1-1, with D perhaps matching TRBD1 (5 bases). The length of the CDR3 is 15 residues. V was shortened by 7 bases and J by 0 bases, with 15 bases between the two germline ends. In germline, CDR1 is LNHDA, CDR2 SQIVND (reference sequence). CDR3 loop: CASIRGLGMNTEAFF. CDR3 nucleotides: TGTGCCAGTATTAGGGGATTGGGGATGAACACTGAAGCTTTCTTT.